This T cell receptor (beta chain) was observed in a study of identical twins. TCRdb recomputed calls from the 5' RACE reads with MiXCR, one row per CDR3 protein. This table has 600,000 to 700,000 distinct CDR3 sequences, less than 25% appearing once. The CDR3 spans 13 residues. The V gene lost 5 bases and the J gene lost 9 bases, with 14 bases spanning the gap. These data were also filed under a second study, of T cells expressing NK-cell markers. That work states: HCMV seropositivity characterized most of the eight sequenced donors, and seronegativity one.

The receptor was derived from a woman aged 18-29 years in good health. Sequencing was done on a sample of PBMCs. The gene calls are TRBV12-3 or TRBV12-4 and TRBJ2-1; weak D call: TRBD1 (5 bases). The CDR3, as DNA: TGTGCCAGCAGTCCAGATAGGGGTTTTGAGCAGTTCTTC. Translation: CASSPDRGFEQFF.